The source of this TCR beta chain is a study of molecular identifiers for immune sequencing clone quantification. Study in general: In the replicates, RNA derived from roughly 20,000 or 100,000 naive CD8 cells was divided into five parts, and four were sequenced. Whole-study results and caveats: The share of molecules held by clones above 20 RNA copies was over 98% in effector cells and under 1% in naive cells.

Based on a CD8+CD4-CCR7+CD45RA+ profile, naive CD8 T cells were sorted. Concerning this clonotype: The antigen is undetermined.

TCRdb passed the PCR reads through MiXCR, listing each CDR3 protein once. The sample lists 550,000 to 750,000 distinct CDR3 sequences; just under 20% were seen once. Per germline, CDR1 MNHEY and CDR2 SVGEGT. CDR3 length equals 15 residues. Trimming took off 8 bases at V and 3 bases at J, with 19 bases between the two ends. The sample consisted of naive CD8+ T cells from blood, with Jurkat cell RNA spiked in. The subset here: FACS-sorted CD8+CD4-CCR7+CD45RA+ naive T cells. The gene calls are TRBV6-2 or TRBV6-3 and TRBJ2-5; a weak D match, TRBD1 (6 bases). The TCR originated in a human donor in good health. Some libraries in this study had Jurkat cell RNA spiked in. CDR3 amino acids: CASGSLGQTEETQYF. The CDR3 DNA sequence: TGTGCCAGCGGTTCCCTAGGACAGACGGAAGAGACCCAGTACTTC.